The T cell receptor beta chain described here comes from a study of breast tumors, draining lymph nodes, adjacent tissues (dated by TCRdb to the mid-2010s). Describing the broader study: Breast cancer patients provided tumor, adjacent nontumor tissue and axillary lymph nodes, and the study compared the TCR beta repertoires across these three sources. In human breast cancer, the study set out to assess how tumor, surrounding tissue and draining lymph node repertoires relate to one another and whether T cells might be exchanged between them. Overall study outcomes, separate from this receptor: In luminal-like breast cancer, tumor and nontumor tissue repertoires resembled each other significantly more than in basal-like breast cancer. The data were considered consistent with most tumor T cells being derived from the lymph node and subsequently expanding within tumor tissue. The conclusion that tumor T cells originate in lymph nodes was presented as consistent with a hypothesis rather than as directly demonstrated. Tumors showed preferential V and J gene usage, and their T-cell repertoire diversity fell below that of lymph nodes yet above that of nontumor tissue.

The axillary draining lymph nodes of breast cancer patients were the source of the lymph node samples. Data came from an Illumina HiSeq 2000. TCR beta chain libraries were generated through multiplex PCR amplification. The amplified TCR beta chain products were analyzed by high-throughput sequencing. TCRdb reprocessed the public reads (quality trimming at Q25 with fastp, clone calling with MiXCR) and kept in-frame beta chains. Merged by CDR3 protein, the rows form single entries marked with the most common genes and DNA. In this sample the table shows about 230,000 distinct CDR3 sequences, approximately 29% of which occur a single time. The ten largest clones add up to approximately 1.4% of the sample. The CDR3 has 16 amino acids, counting the end cysteine and phenylalanine. The read is trimmed to its CDR3 DNA, 48 bases read in frame from base 1. Relative to germline, V is missing 6 bases and J is missing 2 bases, with 11 bases of the junction outside any gene match. As encoded in the germline V gene, CDR1 is SNHLY while CDR2 is FYNNEI.

This clonotype came up many times. Its antigen is not yet known. The sample holds no much larger clone one base away, and base qualities are not on file. Recombination joined TRBV2 with TRBJ1-1; 8 junctional bases match TRBD1. This receptor was obtained from a female donor with breast cancer. Some clones in this sample may be carry-over from other donors' samples. The sequencing input was axillary lymph node tissue. The CDR3 is CASSLTGVGANTEAFF. The DNA sequence is TGTGCCAGCAGCTTGACAGGGGTGGGTGCAAACACTGAAGCTTTCTTT.